Listed here are 3 T cell receptor beta chains from one sample, sequenced in a study of blood T cell repertoires in COVID-19. The assay was immunoSEQ multiplex PCR, and TCRdb's table has in-frame clones only and misses some. The data show more than 200,000 clones, 86% seen once. Sequencing was carried out using peripheral blood. The source is a man aged 25-40 years with active or convalescent COVID-19.

J is TRBJ2-3 and V is TRBV24-1, with 7 bases fitting TRBD2. The CDR3 has 16 amino acids. Germline lookup yields CDR1 KGHDR and CDR2 SFDVKD. V shed 3 bases and J 5 bases; nucleotides not matched to a gene: 10. The CDR3 loop reads CATSDRAAGERDTQYF. CDR3 bases: TGTGCCACCAGTGATCGAGCGGCGGGGGAGCGAGATACGCAGTATTTT.

This chain uses TRBV18 with TRBJ2-2; TRBD2 aligns across 9 bases. The junction had 14 bases not matched to a gene; V was cut back by 6 bases and J by 6 bases. The CDR3 is 17 amino acids. Germline V CDR1 and CDR2: KGHSH, LQKENI. The CDR3 reads CASSPLGSGGSAGELFF. The DNA for the CDR3 is TGTGCCAGCTCCCCTCTGGGAAGCGGGGGGAGCGCCGGGGAGCTGTTTTTT. The complete variable domain, with remaining parts taken from reference TRBV18 and TRBJ2-2, reads NAGVMQNPRHLVRRRGQEARLRCSPMKGHSHVYWYRQLPEEGLKFMVYLQKENIIDESGMPKERFSAEFPKEGPSILRIQQVVRGDSAAYFCASSPLGSGGSAGELFFGEGSRLTVL.

The CDR3: CASSFERDTYEQYF. CDR3 bases: TGTGCCAGCAGCTTCGAAAGGGACACCTACGAGCAGTACTTC. This sequence joins TRBV5-4 and TRBJ2-7; tentatively, D is TRBD1 (6 bases). CDR1 is SGHNT and CDR2 is YYREEE in the germline V gene (reference sequence). This CDR3 is 14 amino acids long. The V end lost 2 bases, the J end lost 2 bases, and 11 bases lay between the germline ends.